This passage covers 27 T cell receptor beta chains from one sample sequenced in a study of cytomegalovirus exposure and HLA in healthy donors. Generated by immunoSEQ multiplex PCR, the TCRdb table keeps only in-frame clones and is missing some. The table records tens of thousands of clones, about 94% of them present only once. Source material: PBMCs. The receptor source for this set is a woman aged 18-29 years in good health and CMV-seropositive.

This chain links TRBV27 with TRBJ2-2; 8 positions match TRBD2. With V trimmed by 1 base and J by 4 bases, 14 bases remained unmatched. This CDR3 region has 19 residues. Germline V gene sequence: CDR1 MNHEY, CDR2 SMNVEV (reference sequence). The CDR3 nucleotides are TGTGCCAGCAGTTTATTTCCATCCCCCGGGACTAGGGGCACCGGGGAGCTGTTTTTT. This encodes CASSLFPSPGTRGTGELFF.

The sample holds one count of this clone. V gene TRBV6-1 combines with J gene TRBJ2-1; 8 nucleotides match TRBD2. CDR1 is MNHNS and CDR2 is SASEGT in the germline V gene. V trimming: 6 bases; J trimming: 2 bases; junction bases outside the gene matches: 3. The CDR3 covers 14 residues. The CDR3 is CASRSSGAYNEQFF. For the CDR3, the DNA is TGTGCCAGCAGGAGTAGCGGGGCCTACAATGAGCAGTTCTTC.

The chain is built from TRBV7-9 and TRBJ1-1, with D tentatively TRBD1 (6 bases). There are 12 residues in the CDR3. V lost 8 bases and J 4 bases, leaving 11 bases between the germline ends. Germline V CDR1 and CDR2: SEHNR, FQNEAQ (reference sequence). CDR3 loop: CASHRVGTEAFF. CDR3 DNA sequence: TGTGCCAGCCACAGGGTCGGCACTGAAGCTTTCTTT.

V usage is TRBV27 and J usage is TRBJ1-4; a weak D match, TRBD1 (6 bases). The V end lost 6 bases, the J end lost 8 bases, and 13 bases lay between the germline ends. Germline CDR1 MNHEY, CDR2 SMNVEV (reference sequence). The CDR3 covers 13 residues. This CDR3 reads CASRGGAREKLFF. CDR3 DNA sequence: TGTGCCAGCAGAGGGGGGGCTCGGGAAAAACTGTTTTTT.

V and J are TRBV6-5 and TRBJ1-4; 7 bases match TRBD1. With V trimmed by 2 bases and J by 5 bases, 8 bases remained unmatched. This CDR3 comprises 16 residues. Germline V gives CDR1 MNHEY, CDR2 SVGAGI. The CDR3 protein is CASSYAPGQRNEKLFF. DNA of the CDR3: TGTGCCAGCAGTTACGCCCCGGGACAGAGGAATGAAAAACTGTTTTTT.

V gene TRBV6-1 combines with J gene TRBJ2-5; 7 nucleotides align to TRBD1. CDR1 and CDR2 from the germline V gene are MNHNS and SASEGT. V shed 4 bases, J shed 4 bases, and the junction held 12 bases outside the gene matches. The CDR3 extends over 16 amino acids. The DNA for the CDR3 is TGTGCCAGCAGTGGAGGGACAGCAGGAAGTAGAGAGACCCAGTACTTC. Translation gives CASSGGTAGSRETQYF.

Of note for this clone: Sequence at one end of the junction differs from germline and may be a read error. The sample carries other DNA sequences with the same CDR3. The CDR3 sequence: CASSIVEQGSDEQFF. DNA of the CDR3: TGTGCCAGTAGTATAGTAGAACAGGGCTCGGATGAGCAATTCTTC. The chain recombines TRBV19 with TRBJ2-1; D might be TRBD1 (6 bases). This CDR3 is 15 amino acids long. Germline V gives CDR1 LNHDA, CDR2 SQIVND (reference sequence). Filled out from reference TRBV19 and TRBJ2-1, the complete variable domain reads DGGITQSPKYLFRKEGQNVTLSCEQNLNHDAMYWYRQDPGQGLRLIYYSQIVNDFQKGDIAEGYSVSREKKESFPLTVTSAQKNPTAFYLCASSIVEQGSDEQFFGPGTRLTVL.

This chain joins TRBV27 and TRBJ2-7, with 11 bases matching TRBD2. J gave up 4 bases and V 6 bases, and 5 bases lay outside the gene matches. Germline V gene sequence: CDR1 MNHEY, CDR2 SMNVEV (reference sequence). There are 14 residues in the CDR3. This chain's CDR3 is CASRRGTSGYEQYF. CDR3 DNA sequence: TGTGCCAGCAGGAGGGGGACTAGCGGATACGAGCAGTACTTC.

The V call is TRBV27, the J call TRBJ2-7; possibly TRBD1 for D (6 bases). The V gene's germline CDR1 is MNHEY and CDR2 SMNVEV (reference sequence). V dropped 6 bases and J dropped 7 bases, with 16 bases sitting between them. The CDR3 sequence is 13 residues long. The CDR3 region has the DNA TGTGCCAGCAGCCCCTACAGGGACGGGGAGCAGTACTTC. Residues: CASSPYRDGEQYF.

This rearrangement joins TRBV12-5 to TRBJ2-2, with a weak D call TRBD1 (5 bases). The CDR3 loop spans 18 amino acids. Trimming removed 0 bases at V and 4 bases at J, with 18 bases between. Germline V gene sequence: CDR1 LGHNT, CDR2 FRNRAP. The CDR3 loop is CASGLVSELARATGELFF. CDR3 DNA sequence: TGTGCTAGTGGTTTGGTATCAGAGCTGGCCAGGGCCACCGGGGAGCTGTTTTTT.

The J gene is TRBJ2-5, the V gene TRBV7-9; TRBD1 aligns across 8 bases. Germline CDR1 SEHNR, CDR2 FQNEAQ (reference sequence). J was trimmed by 4 bases and V by 5 bases; bases with no gene match: 9. The CDR3 totals 15 residues. CDR3 region: CASSPKQGVVETQYF. CDR3 bases: TGTGCCAGCAGCCCCAAACAGGGGGTCGTAGAGACCCAGTACTTC.

In DNA form, the CDR3 reads TGCGCCAGCAGCCAAGAACCCCGGGAGGGCTATGGCTACACCTTC. Amino acid sequence: CASSQEPREGYGYTF. The chain uses TRBV4-1 and TRBJ1-2; D is undetermined. CDR3 length equals 15 residues. Germline V gene data show CDR1 as MGHRA and CDR2 as YSYEKL. Deletions cut 0 bases from V and 4 bases from J, with 12 bases between.

The V call is TRBV18, the J call TRBJ1-2; no reliable D call. Per the germline V gene, CDR1 is KGHSH and CDR2 is LQKENI. The V and J ends lost 3 bases and 4 bases respectively, with 15 bases between them. This CDR3 has 15 amino acids. This CDR3 is CASSPSTDSVYGYTF. In DNA, the CDR3 is TGTGCCAGCTCACCGTCGACGGACTCTGTCTATGGCTACACCTTC.

V is TRBV5-5 and J is TRBJ2-7; no clear D. V dropped 4 bases and J dropped 4 bases, with 6 bases sitting between them. Germline CDR1 SGHKS, CDR2 YYEKEE (reference sequence). The length of the CDR3 is 11 residues. Written as DNA, the CDR3 is TGTGCCAGCAGCATCGAGTACGAGCAGTACTTC. This codes for CASSIEYEQYF.

The V and J genes are TRBV6-6 and TRBJ2-7; the D gene is possibly TRBD1 (5 bases). This CDR3 spans 14 amino acids. Trimming removed 0 bases at V and 3 bases at J, with 9 bases between. Germline V gene lookup returns CDR1 MNHNY and CDR2 SVGAGI (reference sequence). The CDR3: CASSYSTGGYEQYF. CDR3 sequence (DNA): TGTGCCAGCAGTTACTCCACAGGCGGCTACGAGCAGTACTTC.

This clone was picked up one time. The chain carries TRBV9 and TRBJ1-4; 7 bases are a match to TRBD1. J was trimmed by 2 bases and V by 2 bases; bases with no gene match: 6. In germline, CDR1 is SGDLS, CDR2 YYNGEE. This CDR3 spans 16 amino acids. The CDR3 is CASSVETGATNEKLFF. DNA for the CDR3: TGTGCCAGCAGCGTCGAAACAGGGGCGACTAATGAAAAACTGTTTTTT.

This chain links TRBV4-2 with TRBJ2-1; D is possibly TRBD1 (6 bases). Germline V lookup: CDR1 LGHNA, CDR2 YNFKEQ. V lost 2 bases to trimming and J lost 5 bases, with 13 bases between them. The CDR3 loop spans 15 amino acids. The CDR3 DNA reads TGTGCCAGCAGCCAACGGACCGACAGGCACAATGAGCAGTTCTTC. This encodes CASSQRTDRHNEQFF.

The chain couples TRBV7-2 to TRBJ2-3; 12 bases map to TRBD2. After removal of 6 bases from V and 2 bases from J, the junction contained 15 bases not matched to a gene. The CDR3 is made up of 19 amino acids. The V gene's germline CDR1 is SGHTA and CDR2 FQGNSA. The CDR3 DNA sequence: TGTGCCAGCAGGGTGGGAAAGTGGACTAGCGGGGTCTACACAGATACGCAGTATTTT. Its protein product is CASRVGKWTSGVYTDTQYF. The variable domain in full, with the rest retrieved from reference TRBV7-2 and TRBJ2-3, is GAGVSQSPSNKVTEKGKDVELRCDPISGHTALYWYRQSLGQGLEFLIYFQGNSAPDKSGLPSDRFSAERTGGSVSTLTIQRTQQEDSAVYLCASRVGKWTSGVYTDTQYFGPGTRLTVL.

The rearrangement uses TRBV14 and TRBJ1-1, with D possibly being TRBD1 (5 bases). The length of the CDR3 is 14 residues. In germline, CDR1 is SGHDN, CDR2 FVKESK. Trimming took 4 bases from V and 5 from J, leaving 14 bases between them. CDR3 bases: TGTGCCAGCAGCCGTCTAGGGGCCGGGACTGAAGCTTTCTTT. Its translation: CASSRLGAGTEAFF.

The rearrangement joins TRBV7-6 to TRBJ1-4, with D perhaps matching TRBD1 (5 bases). CDR1 is SGHVS and CDR2 is FNYEAQ in the germline V gene. CDR3 length: 15 amino acids. V was cut by 0 bases and J by 4 bases, with 9 bases left in between. CDR3 loop: CASSLALGGNEKLFF. CDR3 nucleotides: TGTGCCAGCAGCTTAGCTTTGGGGGGTAATGAAAAACTGTTTTTT.

The V and J genes are TRBV7-8 and TRBJ1-5, with TRBD1 identical over 7 bases. Germline lookup yields CDR1 SGHVS and CDR2 FQNEAQ. The CDR3 covers 18 residues. Unmatched junction bases numbered 10, after V lost 1 base and J lost 1 base. In nucleotides, the CDR3 is TGTGCCAGCAGCTTAGGGGGGCTGACAGGGACAAGCAATCAGCCCCAGCATTTT. Its protein product is CASSLGGLTGTSNQPQHF.

This chain connects TRBV21-1 to TRBJ2-7; the table's D call TRBD2 went unverified against the DNA. TRBV21-1 is a known pseudogene. This CDR3 region has 16 residues. CDR3 in amino acids: CATLFPFSGPSYEQYF. CDR3 DNA: TGTGCCACTCTCTTCCCATTTAGCGGACCCTCCTACGAGCAGTACTTC.

This chain connects TRBV18 to TRBJ1-2; 10 bases agree with TRBD1. V lost 4 bases to trimming and J lost 8 bases; unmatched junction nucleotides: 10. Germline CDR1 reads KGHSH; CDR2 reads LQKENI. The CDR3 runs 15 residues. Here the CDR3 DNA reads TGTGCCAGCTCACTTACAGACAGGGGGCTCGGAGGCTACACCTTC. Amino acids: CASSLTDRGLGGYTF.

The chain has TRBV11-2 and TRBJ2-2, with D possibly being TRBD2 (5 bases). This CDR3 comprises 15 residues. CDR1 and CDR2 (germline): SGHAT, FQNNGV. V lost 5 bases and J 6 bases, leaving 16 bases between the germline ends. This CDR3 reads CASSAGLGLPGELFF. The CDR3 region has the DNA TGTGCCAGCAGCGCGGGTCTCGGCCTTCCCGGGGAGCTGTTTTTT. The full variable domain, its missing parts supplied by reference TRBV11-2 and TRBJ2-2, is EAGVAQSPRYKIIEKRQSVAFWCNPISGHATLYWYQQILGQGPKLLIQFQNNGVVDDSQLPKDRFSAERLKGVDSTLKIQPAKLEDSAVYLCASSAGLGLPGELFFGEGSRLTVL.

CDR3 amino acids: CASSLFPQGFHEQYF. As DNA, the CDR3 is TGTGCCAGCAGTTTATTTCCCCAGGGGTTCCACGAGCAGTACTTC. This chain connects TRBV27 to TRBJ2-7, with D maybe TRBD1 (6 bases). V was cut by 1 base and J by 5 bases, with 15 bases left in between. Germline lookup yields CDR1 MNHEY and CDR2 SMNVEV (reference sequence). The CDR3 runs to 15 residues.

The V gene is TRBV30, the J gene TRBJ1-4; 7 bases map to TRBD1. Germline CDR1 GTSNPN, CDR2 SVGIG (reference sequence). V trimming: 4 bases; J trimming: 8 bases; junction bases outside the gene matches: 16. CDR3 size: 16 residues. The CDR3 is CAWTSKGTAFREKLFF. CDR3 nucleotides: TGTGCCTGGACCTCTAAGGGGACAGCCTTCAGAGAAAAACTGTTTTTT.

The V and J genes are TRBV25-1 and TRBJ2-7; D perhaps matches TRBD1 (6 bases). Germline V CDR1 and CDR2: MGHDK, SYGVNS. This CDR3 is 12 amino acids long. Trimming took off 7 bases at V and 3 bases at J, with 10 bases between the two ends. The CDR3 DNA follows: TGTGCCAGCAAAGGACAGTACTACGAGCAGTACTTC. Protein product: CASKGQYYEQYF.